The clone carrying this TCR beta chain was counted many times. Antigen specificity is unknown. CDR1 SQVTM and CDR2 ANQGSEA come from the germline V gene. CDR3 length: 16 residues. The germline V and J ends were trimmed by 2 bases and 5 bases, with 21 bases remaining between them. Breast cancer patients provided tissue from their axillary draining lymph nodes. One entry per CDR3 protein results from TCRdb running MiXCR on the multiplex PCR reads. Among some 120,000 distinct CDR3 sequences listed, 20% were seen once. This entry belongs to a study of breast tumors, draining lymph nodes, adjacent tissues. Findings of the study overall: The lymph node origin of tumor T cells was framed as consistent with a hypothesis, not demonstrated. Compared with lymph nodes, tumors were less diverse; compared with nontumor tissue, more. Most tumor T cells seemingly derive from lymph node, then expand in tumor.

The V gene is TRBV29-1, the J gene TRBJ2-5, with a weak D call TRBD1 (5 bases). The sequence was collected from a female donor with breast cancer. Some clones in this sample may be carry-over from other donors' samples. The specimen sequenced was axillary lymph node tissue. This CDR3 is CSVETLTVAAWETQYF. CDR3 nucleotide sequence: TGCAGCGTTGAAACACTGACAGTAGCAGCTTGGGAGACCCAGTACTTC.